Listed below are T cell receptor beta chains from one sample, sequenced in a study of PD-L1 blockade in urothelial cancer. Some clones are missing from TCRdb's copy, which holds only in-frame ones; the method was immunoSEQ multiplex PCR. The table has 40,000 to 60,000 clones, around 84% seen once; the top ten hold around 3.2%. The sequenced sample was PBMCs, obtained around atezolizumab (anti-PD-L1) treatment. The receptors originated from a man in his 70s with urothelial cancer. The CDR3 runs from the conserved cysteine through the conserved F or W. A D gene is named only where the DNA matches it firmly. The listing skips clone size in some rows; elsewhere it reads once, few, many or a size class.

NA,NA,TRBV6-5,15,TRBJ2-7,CASSYSKLSAPEQYF,TGTGCCAGCAGTTACTCGAAACTGTCTGCCCCCGAGCAGTACTTC
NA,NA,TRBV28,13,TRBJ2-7,CASSPLGSMGQYF,TGTGCCAGCAGTCCTCTGGGGAGTATGGGGCAGTACTTC
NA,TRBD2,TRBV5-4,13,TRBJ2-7,CASSLAGGHEQYF,TGTGCCAGCAGCTTAGCGGGAGGACACGAGCAGTACTTC
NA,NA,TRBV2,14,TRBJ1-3,CASAGQRAGNTIYF,TGTGCCAGCGCGGGTCAACGGGCTGGAAACACCATATATTTT
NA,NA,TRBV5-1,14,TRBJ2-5,CASSLDGSQETQYF,TGCGCCAGCAGCTTGGATGGCAGTCAAGAGACCCAGTACTTC
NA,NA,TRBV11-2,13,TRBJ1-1,CASSLGGRTEAFF,TGTGCCAGCAGCTTAGGGGGGAGGACTGAAGCTTTCTTT
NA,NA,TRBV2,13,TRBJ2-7,CASRPTGTYEQYF,TGTGCCAGCAGACCTACAGGGACCTACGAGCAGTACTTC
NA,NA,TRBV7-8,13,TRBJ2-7,CASSRHGSYEQYF,TGTGCCAGCAGTCGACACGGATCCTACGAGCAGTACTTC
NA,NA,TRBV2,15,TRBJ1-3,CASSDRTAAGNTIYF,TGTGCCAGCAGCGACAGGACAGCAGCTGGAAACACCATATATTTT
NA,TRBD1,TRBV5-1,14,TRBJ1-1,CASSSGQVWTEAFF,TGCGCCAGCAGCTCTGGACAGGTATGGACTGAAGCTTTCTTT
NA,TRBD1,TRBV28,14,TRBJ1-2,CASRTGQGAVGYTF,TGTGCCAGCAGAACCGGACAGGGGGCGGTGGGCTACACCTTC
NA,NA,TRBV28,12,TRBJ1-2,CASSSQGYGYTF,TGTGCCAGCAGTTCCCAGGGTTATGGCTACACCTTC
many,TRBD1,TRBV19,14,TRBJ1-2,CASSATTGFYGYTF,TGTGCCAGTAGTGCCACGACAGGGTTCTATGGCTACACCTTC
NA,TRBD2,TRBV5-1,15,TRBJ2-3,CASSFGGGRTDTQYF,TGCGCCAGCAGCTTTGGCGGGGGGCGGACAGATACGCAGTATTTT
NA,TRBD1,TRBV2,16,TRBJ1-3,CASSSNRGGSGNTIYF,TGTGCCAGCAGTTCAAACAGGGGTGGCTCTGGAAACACCATATATTTT
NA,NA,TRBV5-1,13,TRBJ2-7,CASSLTGDREQYF,TGCGCCAGCAGCTTAACGGGGGATCGGGAGCAGTACTTC
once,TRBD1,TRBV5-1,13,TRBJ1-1,CASSTGMNTEAFF,TGCGCCAGCTCGACAGGGATGAACACTGAAGCTTTCTTT
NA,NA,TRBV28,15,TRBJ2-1,CASSYRQVSYNEQFF,TGTGCCAGCAGTTATCGGCAGGTCTCCTACAATGAGCAGTTCTTC
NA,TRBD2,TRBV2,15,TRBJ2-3,CASSVTSGFADTQYF,TGTGCCAGCAGTGTAACTAGCGGTTTCGCAGATACGCAGTATTTT
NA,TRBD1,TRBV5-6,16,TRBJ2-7,CASSLRSGTGSYEQYF,TGTGCCAGCAGCTTGCGGTCAGGGACAGGGTCTTACGAGCAGTACTTC
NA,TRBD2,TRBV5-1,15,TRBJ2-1,CASSSGPGGPNEQFF,TGCGCCAGCAGTTCGGGACCGGGGGGGCCAAATGAGCAGTTCTTC
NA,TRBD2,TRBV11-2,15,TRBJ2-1,CASSLGAGGLNEQFF,TGTGCCAGCAGCTTGGGAGCGGGGGGCCTCAATGAGCAGTTCTTC
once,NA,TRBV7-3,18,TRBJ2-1,CASSLTGGGGISYNEQFF,TGTGCCAGCAGCTTAACCGGGGGCGGGGGAATCTCCTACAATGAGCAGTTCTTC
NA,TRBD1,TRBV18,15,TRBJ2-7,CASRQGGGVSYEQYF,TGTGCCAGCCGACAGGGGGGAGGAGTCTCCTACGAGCAGTACTTC
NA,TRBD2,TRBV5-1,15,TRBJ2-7,CASTTPSGRSYEQYF,TGCGCCAGCACGACTCCTAGCGGGAGATCGTACGAGCAGTACTTC
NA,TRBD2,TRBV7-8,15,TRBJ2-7,CASSVRGSGSYEQYF,TGTGCCAGCAGCGTCCGGGGTAGCGGGAGTTACGAGCAGTACTTC
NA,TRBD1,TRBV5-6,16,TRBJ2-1,CASSFIGGQGNNEQFF,TGTGCCAGCAGCTTTATAGGAGGACAGGGGAACAATGAGCAGTTCTTC
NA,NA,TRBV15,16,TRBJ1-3,CATSRVVGSSGNTIYF,TGTGCCACCAGCAGAGTTGTCGGGAGCTCTGGAAACACCATATATTTT
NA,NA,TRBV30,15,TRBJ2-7,CASDNAKGKFSEQYF,TGTGCCTCGGATAACGCCAAGGGGAAGTTCTCCGAGCAGTACTTC